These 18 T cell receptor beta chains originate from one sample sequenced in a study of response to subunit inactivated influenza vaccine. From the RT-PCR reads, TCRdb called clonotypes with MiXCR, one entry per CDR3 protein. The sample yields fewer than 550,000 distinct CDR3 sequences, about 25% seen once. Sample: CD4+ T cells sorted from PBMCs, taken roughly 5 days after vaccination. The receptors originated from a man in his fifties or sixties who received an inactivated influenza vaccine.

In nucleotides, the CDR3 is TGTGCCTGGACCACGGGAGGCACAGATACGCAGTATTTT. Its protein is CAWTTGGTDTQYF. The chain carries TRBV30 and TRBJ2-3; tentatively, D is TRBD2 (6 bases). V lost 4 bases and J lost 1, with 9 bases in between. This CDR3 is built from 13 residues. The germline V gene encodes CDR1 GTSNPN and CDR2 SVGIG (reference sequence).

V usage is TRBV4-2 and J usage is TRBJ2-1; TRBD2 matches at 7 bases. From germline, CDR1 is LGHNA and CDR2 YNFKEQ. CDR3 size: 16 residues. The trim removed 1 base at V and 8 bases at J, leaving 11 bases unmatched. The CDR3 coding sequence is TGTGCCAGCAGCCAAGGGGGCCTAGCGGTTTACTATGAGCAGTTCTTC. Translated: CASSQGGLAVYYEQFF.

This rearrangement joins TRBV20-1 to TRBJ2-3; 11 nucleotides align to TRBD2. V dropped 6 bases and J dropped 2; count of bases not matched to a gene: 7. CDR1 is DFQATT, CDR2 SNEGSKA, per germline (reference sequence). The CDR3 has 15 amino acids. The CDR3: CSAPRLAGNTDTQYF. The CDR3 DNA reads TGCAGTGCGCCACGACTAGCGGGAAACACAGATACGCAGTATTTT.

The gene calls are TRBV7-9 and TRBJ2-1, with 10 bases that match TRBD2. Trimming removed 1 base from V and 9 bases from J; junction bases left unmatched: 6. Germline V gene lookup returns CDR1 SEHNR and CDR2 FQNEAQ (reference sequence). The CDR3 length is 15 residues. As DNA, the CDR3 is TGTGCCAGCAGCTTAGGGAGCGGGAGGGGCAGTGAGCAGTTCTTC. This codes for CASSLGSGRGSEQFF. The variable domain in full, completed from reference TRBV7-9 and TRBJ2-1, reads DTGVSQNPRHKITKRGQNVTFRCDPISEHNRLYWYRQTLGQGPEFLTYFQNEAQLEKSRLLSDRFSAERPKGSFSTLEIQRTEQGDSAMYLCASSLGSGRGSEQFFGPGTRLTVL.

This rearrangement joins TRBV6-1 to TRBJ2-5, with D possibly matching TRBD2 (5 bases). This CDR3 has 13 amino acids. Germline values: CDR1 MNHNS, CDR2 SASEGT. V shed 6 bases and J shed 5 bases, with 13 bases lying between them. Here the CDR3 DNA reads TGTGCCAGCAGCTGGACTCTGCGGGAGACCCAGTACTTC. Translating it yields CASSWTLRETQYF.

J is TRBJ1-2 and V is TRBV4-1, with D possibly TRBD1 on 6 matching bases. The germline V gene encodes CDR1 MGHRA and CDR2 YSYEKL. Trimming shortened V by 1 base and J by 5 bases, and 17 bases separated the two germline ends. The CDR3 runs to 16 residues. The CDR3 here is CASSQGSRGVGYGYTF. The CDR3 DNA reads TGCGCCAGCAGCCAAGGCTCCAGGGGCGTTGGGTATGGCTACACCTTC.

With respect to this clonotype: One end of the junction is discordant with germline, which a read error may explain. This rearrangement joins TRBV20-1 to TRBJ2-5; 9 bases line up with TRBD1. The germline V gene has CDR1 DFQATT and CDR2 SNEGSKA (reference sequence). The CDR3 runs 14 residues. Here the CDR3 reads CSAMNRGQQEAQYF. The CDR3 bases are TGCAGTGCAATGAACAGGGGGCAGCAAGAGGCCCAGTACTTC.

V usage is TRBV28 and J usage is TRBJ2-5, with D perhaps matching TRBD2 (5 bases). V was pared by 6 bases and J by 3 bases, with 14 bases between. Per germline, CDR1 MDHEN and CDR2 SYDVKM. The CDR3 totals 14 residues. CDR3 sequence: CASRLPRREETQYF. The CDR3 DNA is TGTGCCAGCAGGCTCCCCCGGCGGGAAGAGACCCAGTACTTC.

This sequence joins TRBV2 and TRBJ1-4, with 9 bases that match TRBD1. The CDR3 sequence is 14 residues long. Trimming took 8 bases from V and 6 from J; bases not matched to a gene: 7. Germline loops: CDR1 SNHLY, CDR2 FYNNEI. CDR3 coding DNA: TGTGCCAGCCTTGCCCGGGACAGGGATGAAAAACTGTTTTTT. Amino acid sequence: CASLARDRDEKLFF. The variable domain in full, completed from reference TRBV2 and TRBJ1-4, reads EPEVTQTPSHQVTQMGQEVILRCVPISNHLYFYWYRQILGQKVEFLVSFYNNEISEKSEIFDDQFSVERPDGSNFTLKIRSTKLEDSAMYFCASLARDRDEKLFFGSGTQLSVL.

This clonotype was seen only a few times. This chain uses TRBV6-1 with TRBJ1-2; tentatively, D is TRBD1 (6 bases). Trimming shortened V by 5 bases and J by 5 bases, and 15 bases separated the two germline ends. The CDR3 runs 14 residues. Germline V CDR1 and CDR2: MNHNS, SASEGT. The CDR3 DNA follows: TGTGCCAGCAGTCCCGGGACAACGCGTTATGGCTACACCTTC. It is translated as CASSPGTTRYGYTF.

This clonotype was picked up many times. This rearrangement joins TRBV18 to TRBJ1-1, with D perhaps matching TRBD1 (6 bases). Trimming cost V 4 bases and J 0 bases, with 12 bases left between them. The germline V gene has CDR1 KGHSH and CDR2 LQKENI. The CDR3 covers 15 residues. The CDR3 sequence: CASSLEGVLNTEAFF. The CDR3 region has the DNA TGTGCCAGCTCACTCGAGGGGGTACTGAACACTGAAGCTTTCTTT.

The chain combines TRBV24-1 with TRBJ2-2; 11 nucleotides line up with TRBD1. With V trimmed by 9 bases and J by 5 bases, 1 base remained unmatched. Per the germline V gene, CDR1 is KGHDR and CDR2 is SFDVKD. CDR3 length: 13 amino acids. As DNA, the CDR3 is TGTGCCACCGGACAGGGGGCTACCGGGGAGCTGTTTTTT. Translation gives CATGQGATGELFF.

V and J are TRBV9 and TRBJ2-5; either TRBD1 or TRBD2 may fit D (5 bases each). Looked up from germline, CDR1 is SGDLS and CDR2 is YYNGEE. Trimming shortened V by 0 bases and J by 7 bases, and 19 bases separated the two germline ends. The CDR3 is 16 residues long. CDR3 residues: CASSVGADGAIGTQYF. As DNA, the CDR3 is TGTGCCAGCAGCGTAGGAGCGGACGGGGCCATAGGGACCCAGTACTTC. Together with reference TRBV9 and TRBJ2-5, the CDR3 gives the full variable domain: DSGVTQTPKHLITATGQRVTLRCSPRSGDLSVYWYQQSLDQGLQFLIQYYNGEERAKGNILERFSAQQFPDLHSELNLSSLELGDSALYFCASSVGADGAIGTQYFGPGTRLLVL.

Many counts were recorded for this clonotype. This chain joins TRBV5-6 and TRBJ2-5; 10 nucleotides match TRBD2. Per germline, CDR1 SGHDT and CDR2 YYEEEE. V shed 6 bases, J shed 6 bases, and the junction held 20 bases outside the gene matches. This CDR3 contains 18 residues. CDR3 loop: CASTLYRSSGSLLKTQYF. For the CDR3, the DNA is TGTGCCAGCACCCTTTACAGGTCTAGCGGGAGTCTTTTGAAGACCCAGTACTTC.

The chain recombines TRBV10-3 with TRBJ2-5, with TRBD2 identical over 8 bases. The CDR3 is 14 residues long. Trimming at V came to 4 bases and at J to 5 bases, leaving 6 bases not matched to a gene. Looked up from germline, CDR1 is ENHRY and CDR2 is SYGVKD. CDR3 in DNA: TGTGCCATCAGTGGTACTAGCGGCGGTGAGACCCAGTACTTC. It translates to CAISGTSGGETQYF.

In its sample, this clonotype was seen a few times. The CDR3 loop reads CASSRSGQGRYTQYF. For the CDR3, the DNA is TGTGCCAGCAGTCGCTCAGGACAGGGGAGGTATACGCAGTATTTT. The chain uses TRBV12-3 or TRBV12-4 and TRBJ2-3; 9 bases are shared with TRBD1. The CDR3 sequence is 15 residues long. Unmatched junction bases numbered 10, after V lost 5 bases and J lost 7 bases.

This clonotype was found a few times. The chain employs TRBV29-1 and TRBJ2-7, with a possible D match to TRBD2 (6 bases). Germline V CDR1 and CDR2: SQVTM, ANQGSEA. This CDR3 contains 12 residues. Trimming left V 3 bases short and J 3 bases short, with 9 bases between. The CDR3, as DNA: TGCAGCGTTGACACGGGAGTCTACGAGCAGTACTTC. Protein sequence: CSVDTGVYEQYF.

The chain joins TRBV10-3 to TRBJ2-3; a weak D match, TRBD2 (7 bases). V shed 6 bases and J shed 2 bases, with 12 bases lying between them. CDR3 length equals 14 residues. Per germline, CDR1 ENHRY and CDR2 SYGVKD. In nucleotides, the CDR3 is TGTGCCATCAGGGGGGGGCGGCCCACAGATACGCAGTATTTT. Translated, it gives CAIRGGRPTDTQYF.